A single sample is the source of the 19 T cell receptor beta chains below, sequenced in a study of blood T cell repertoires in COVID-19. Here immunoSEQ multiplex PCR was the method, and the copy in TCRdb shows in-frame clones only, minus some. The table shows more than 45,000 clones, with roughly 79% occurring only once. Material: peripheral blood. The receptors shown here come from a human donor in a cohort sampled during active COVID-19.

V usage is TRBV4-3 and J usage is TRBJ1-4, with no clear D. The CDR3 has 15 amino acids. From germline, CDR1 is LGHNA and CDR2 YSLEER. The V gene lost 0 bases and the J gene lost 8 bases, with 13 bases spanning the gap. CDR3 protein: CASSQDSSRMEKLFF. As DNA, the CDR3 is TGCGCCAGCAGCCAAGATTCTAGCAGGATGGAAAAACTGTTTTTT.

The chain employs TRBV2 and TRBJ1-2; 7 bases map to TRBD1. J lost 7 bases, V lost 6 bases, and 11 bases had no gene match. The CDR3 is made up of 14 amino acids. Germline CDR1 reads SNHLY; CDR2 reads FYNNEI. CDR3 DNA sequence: TGTGCCAGCAGGGAACGCGGGACAGCCTCTGGCTACACCTTC. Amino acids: CASRERGTASGYTF.

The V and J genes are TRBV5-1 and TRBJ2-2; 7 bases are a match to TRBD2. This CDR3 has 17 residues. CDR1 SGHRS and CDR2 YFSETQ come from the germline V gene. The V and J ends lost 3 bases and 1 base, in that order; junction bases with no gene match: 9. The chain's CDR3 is CASSWSGVQVNTGELFF. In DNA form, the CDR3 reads TGCGCCAGCAGCTGGAGCGGGGTTCAAGTGAACACCGGGGAGCTGTTTTTT.

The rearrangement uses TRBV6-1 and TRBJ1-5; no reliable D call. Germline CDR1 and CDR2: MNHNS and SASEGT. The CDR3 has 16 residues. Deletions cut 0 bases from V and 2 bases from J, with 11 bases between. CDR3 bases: TGTGCCAGCAGTGAAGCGCGGGTCCGTGGCAATCAGCCCCAGCATTTT. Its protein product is CASSEARVRGNQPQHF.

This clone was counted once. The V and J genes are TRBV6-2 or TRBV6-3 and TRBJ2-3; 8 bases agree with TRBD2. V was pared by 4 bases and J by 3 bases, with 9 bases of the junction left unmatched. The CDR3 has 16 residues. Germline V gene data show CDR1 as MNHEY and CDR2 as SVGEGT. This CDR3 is CASSFAGGEVTDTQYF. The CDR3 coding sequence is TGTGCCAGCAGTTTCGCCGGGGGGGAGGTAACAGATACGCAGTATTTT.

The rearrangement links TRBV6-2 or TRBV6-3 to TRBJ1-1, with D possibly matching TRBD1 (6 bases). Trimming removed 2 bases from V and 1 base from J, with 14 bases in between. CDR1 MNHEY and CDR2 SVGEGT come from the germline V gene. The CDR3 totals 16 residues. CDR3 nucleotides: TGTGCCAGCAGTTACGGGTTGAGGGGGAGGAACACTGAAGCTTTCTTT. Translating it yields CASSYGLRGRNTEAFF.

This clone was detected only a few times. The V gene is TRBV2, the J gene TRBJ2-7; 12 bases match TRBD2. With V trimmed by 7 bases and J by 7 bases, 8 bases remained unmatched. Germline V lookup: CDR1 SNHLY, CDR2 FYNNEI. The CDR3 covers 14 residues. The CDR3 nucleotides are TGTGCCAGCACCCCTAGCGGGGGGGCGTGGGAGCAGTACTTC. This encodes CASTPSGGAWEQYF.

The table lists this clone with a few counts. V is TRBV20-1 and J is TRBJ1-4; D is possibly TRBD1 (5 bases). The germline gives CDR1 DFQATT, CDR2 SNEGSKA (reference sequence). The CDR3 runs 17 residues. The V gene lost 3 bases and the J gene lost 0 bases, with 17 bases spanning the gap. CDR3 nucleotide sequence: TGCAGTGCTAGTCTACCGGGACTCCTCGCAACTAATGAAAAACTGTTTTTT. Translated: CSASLPGLLATNEKLFF.

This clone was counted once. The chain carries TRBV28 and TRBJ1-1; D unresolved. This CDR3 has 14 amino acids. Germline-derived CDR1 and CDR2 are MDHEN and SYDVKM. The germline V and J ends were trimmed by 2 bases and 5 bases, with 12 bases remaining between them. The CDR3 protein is CASSLLDRGTEAFF. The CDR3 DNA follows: TGTGCCAGCAGTTTACTAGATAGAGGGACTGAAGCTTTCTTT.

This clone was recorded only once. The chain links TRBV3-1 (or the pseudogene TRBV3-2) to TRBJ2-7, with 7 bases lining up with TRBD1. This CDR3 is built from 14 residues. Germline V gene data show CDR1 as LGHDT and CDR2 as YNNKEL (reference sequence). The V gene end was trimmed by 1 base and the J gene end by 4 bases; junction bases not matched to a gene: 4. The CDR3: CASSQATGPYEQYF. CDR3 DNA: TGTGCCAGCAGCCAAGCGACAGGGCCGTACGAGCAGTACTTC.

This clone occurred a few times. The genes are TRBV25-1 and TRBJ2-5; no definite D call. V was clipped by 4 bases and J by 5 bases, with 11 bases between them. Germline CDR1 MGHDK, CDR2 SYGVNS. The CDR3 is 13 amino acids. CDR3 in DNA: TGTGCCAGCAGTGCCTTTGAGGTGGAGACCCAGTACTTC. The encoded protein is CASSAFEVETQYF.

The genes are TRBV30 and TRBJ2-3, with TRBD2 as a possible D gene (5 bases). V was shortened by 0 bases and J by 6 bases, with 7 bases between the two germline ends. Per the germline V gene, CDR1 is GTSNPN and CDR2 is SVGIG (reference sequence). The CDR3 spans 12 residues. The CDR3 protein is CAWSVRGDTQYF. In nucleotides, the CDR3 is TGTGCCTGGAGTGTACGAGGGGATACGCAGTATTTT.

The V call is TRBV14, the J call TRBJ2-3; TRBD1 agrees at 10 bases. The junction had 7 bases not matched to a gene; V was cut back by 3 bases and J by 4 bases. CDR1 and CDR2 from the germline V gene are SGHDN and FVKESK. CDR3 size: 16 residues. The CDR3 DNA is TGTGCCAGCAGCCATGGCGAGACAGGGGGCGCAGATACGCAGTATTTT. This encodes CASSHGETGGADTQYF.

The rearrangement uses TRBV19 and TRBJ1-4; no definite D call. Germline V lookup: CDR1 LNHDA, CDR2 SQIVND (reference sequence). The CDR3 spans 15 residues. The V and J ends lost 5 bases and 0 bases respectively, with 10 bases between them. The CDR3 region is CASSPTGATNEKLFF. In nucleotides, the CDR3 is TGTGCCAGTAGTCCGACCGGAGCAACTAATGAAAAACTGTTTTTT.

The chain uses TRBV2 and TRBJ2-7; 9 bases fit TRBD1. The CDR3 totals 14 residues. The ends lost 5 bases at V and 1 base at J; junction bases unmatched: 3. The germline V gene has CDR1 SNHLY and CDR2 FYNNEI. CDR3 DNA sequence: TGTGCCAGCAGTCCCGACAGGGGGTCCTACGAGCAGTACTTC. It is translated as CASSPDRGSYEQYF.

This CDR3 is CASSHSQGSGANVLTF. DNA of the CDR3: TGTGCCAGCAGCCATAGCCAGGGCTCTGGGGCCAACGTCCTGACTTTC. The chain employs TRBV16 and TRBJ2-6; D might be TRBD1 (5 bases). Trimming took off 3 bases at V and 0 bases at J, with 9 bases between the two ends. The CDR3 totals 16 residues. Germline V CDR1 and CDR2: KGHSY, FQNENV.

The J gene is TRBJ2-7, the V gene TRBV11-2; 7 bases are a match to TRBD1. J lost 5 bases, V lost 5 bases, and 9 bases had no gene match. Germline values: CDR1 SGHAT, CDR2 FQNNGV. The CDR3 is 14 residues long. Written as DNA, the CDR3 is TGTGCCAGCAGCGTCCACAGGGGCTCGGACGAGCAGTACTTC. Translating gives CASSVHRGSDEQYF.

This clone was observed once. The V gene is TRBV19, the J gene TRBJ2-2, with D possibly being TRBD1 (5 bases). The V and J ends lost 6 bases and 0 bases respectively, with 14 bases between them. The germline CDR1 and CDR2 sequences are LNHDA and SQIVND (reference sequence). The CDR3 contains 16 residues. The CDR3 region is CASSTRGAPNTGELFF. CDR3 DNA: TGTGCCAGTAGCACCCGTGGGGCCCCGAACACCGGGGAGCTGTTTTTT.

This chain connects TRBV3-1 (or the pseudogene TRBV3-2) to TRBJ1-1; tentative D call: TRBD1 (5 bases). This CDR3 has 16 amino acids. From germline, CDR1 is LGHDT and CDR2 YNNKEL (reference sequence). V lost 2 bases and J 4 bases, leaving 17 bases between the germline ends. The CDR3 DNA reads TGTGCCAGCAGCCAATTGCGTCGAGGAGGGGCCACTGAAGCTTTCTTT. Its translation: CASSQLRRGGATEAFF.